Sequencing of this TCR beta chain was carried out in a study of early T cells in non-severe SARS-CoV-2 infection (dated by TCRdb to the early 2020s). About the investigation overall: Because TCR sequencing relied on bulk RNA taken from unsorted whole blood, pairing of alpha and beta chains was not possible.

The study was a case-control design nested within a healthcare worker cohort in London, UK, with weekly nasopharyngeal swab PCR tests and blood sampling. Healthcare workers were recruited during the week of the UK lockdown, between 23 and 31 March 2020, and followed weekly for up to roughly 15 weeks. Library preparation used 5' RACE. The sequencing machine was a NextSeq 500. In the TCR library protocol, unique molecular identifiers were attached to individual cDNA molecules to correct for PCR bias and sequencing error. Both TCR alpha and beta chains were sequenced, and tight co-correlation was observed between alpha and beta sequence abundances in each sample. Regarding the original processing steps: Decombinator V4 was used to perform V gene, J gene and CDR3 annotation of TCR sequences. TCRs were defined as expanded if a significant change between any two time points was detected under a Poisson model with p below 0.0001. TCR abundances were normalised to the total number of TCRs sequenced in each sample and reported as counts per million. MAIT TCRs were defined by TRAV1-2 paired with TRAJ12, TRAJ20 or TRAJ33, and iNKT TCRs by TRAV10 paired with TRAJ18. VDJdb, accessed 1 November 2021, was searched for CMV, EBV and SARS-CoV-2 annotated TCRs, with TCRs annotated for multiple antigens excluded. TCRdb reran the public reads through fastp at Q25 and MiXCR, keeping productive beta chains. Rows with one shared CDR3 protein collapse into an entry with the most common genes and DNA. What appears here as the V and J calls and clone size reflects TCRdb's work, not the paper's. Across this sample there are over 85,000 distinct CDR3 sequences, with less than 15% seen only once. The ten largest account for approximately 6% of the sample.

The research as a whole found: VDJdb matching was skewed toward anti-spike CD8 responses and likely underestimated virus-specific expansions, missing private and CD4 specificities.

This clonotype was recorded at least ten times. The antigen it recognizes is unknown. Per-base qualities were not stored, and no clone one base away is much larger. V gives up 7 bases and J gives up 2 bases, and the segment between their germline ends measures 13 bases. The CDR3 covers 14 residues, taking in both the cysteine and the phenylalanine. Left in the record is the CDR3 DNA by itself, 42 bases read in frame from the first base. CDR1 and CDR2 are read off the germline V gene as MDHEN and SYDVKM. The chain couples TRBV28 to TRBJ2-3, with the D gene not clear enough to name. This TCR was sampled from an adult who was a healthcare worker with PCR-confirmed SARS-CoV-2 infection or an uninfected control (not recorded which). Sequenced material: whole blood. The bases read TGTGCCAGCAATACCCAAACCCCCACAGATACGCAGTATTTT. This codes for CASNTQTPTDTQYF.